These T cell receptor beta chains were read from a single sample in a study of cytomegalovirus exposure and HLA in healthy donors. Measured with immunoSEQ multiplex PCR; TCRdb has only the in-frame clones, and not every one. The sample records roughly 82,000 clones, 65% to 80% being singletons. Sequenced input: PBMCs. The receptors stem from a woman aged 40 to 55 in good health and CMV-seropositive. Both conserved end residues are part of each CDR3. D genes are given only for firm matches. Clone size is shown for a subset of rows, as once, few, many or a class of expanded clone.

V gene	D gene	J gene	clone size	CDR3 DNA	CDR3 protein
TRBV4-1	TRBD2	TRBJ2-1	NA	TGCGCCAGCAGACTAGAAGGTACTAGCGGGGGGGCCTCAGTTGGTGAGCAGTTCTTC	CASRLEGTSGGASVGEQFF
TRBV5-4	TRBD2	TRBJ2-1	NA	TGTGCCAGCAGTTTCGGGACTAGCGCCCTAAACAATGAGCAGTTCTTC	CASSFGTSALNNEQFF
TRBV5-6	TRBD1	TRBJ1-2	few	TGTGCCAGCAGCCAGACAGGGGGGTCGAACTATGGCTACACCTTC	CASSQTGGSNYGYTF
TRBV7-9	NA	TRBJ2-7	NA	TGTGCCAGCAGCTTAGGGGCAGGGGTTCTCTACGAGCAGTACTTC	CASSLGAGVLYEQYF
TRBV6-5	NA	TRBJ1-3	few	TGTGCCAGCACTGGGGCCTACTCTGGAAACACCATATATTTT	CASTGAYSGNTIYF
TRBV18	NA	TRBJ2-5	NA	TGTGCCAGCTCACCCTTCACGGAAGAGACCCAGTACTTC	CASSPFTEETQYF
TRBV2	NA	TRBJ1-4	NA	TGTGCCAGCACCCGCGGGGGGGTTCGGACTAATGAAAAACTGTTTTTT	CASTRGGVRTNEKLFF
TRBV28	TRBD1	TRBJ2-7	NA	TGTGCCAGCAGTCGTGGGACAGGGGGCCAGAGATCTACCTACGAGCAGTACTTC	CASSRGTGGQRSTYEQYF
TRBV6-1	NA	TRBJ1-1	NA	TGTGCCAGCAGGGAGACCAACAGGGATGAAGCTTTCTTT	CASRETNRDEAFF
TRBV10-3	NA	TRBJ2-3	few	TGTGCCATCACTCCCTCCGACAACACAGATACGCAGTATTTT	CAITPSDNTDTQYF
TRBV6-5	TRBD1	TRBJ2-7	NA	TGTGCCAGCAGAATCGGGACAGGTTACGAGCAGTACTTC	CASRIGTGYEQYF
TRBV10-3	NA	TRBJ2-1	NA	TGTGCCATCAGCGATGGAACTAACAATGAGCAGTTCTTC	CAISDGTNNEQFF
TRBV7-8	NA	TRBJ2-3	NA	TGTGCCAGCAGCTTAACAGGTTACACAGATACGCAGTATTTT	CASSLTGYTDTQYF
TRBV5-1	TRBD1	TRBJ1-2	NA	TGCGCCAGCAGCCCGGGACAGGGGGGTAGTGGCTATGGCTACACCTTC	CASSPGQGGSGYGYTF
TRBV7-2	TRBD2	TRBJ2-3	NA	TGTGCCAGCAGCTTAGGGCCTAGCGGGAGGGGAGATACGCAGTATTTT	CASSLGPSGRGDTQYF
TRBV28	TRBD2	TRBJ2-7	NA	TGTGCCAGCAGTTTACCCAGCGGGGGCTCCTACGAGCAGTACTTC	CASSLPSGGSYEQYF
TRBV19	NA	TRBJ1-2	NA	TGTGCCAGTAGCTACCCTCGGGGGGCTGCTGGATCTAACTATGGCTACCCCTTC	CASSYPRGAAGSNYGYPF
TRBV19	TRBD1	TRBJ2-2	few	TGTGCCAGTAAAGACTCCACAGGGGGTTACACCGGGGAGCTGTTTTTT	CASKDSTGGYTGELFF
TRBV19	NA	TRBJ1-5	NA	TGTGCCACTACAGATGAGGGTGGCGATCAGCCCCAGCATTTT	CATTDEGGDQPQHF
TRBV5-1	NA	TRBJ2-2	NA	TGCGCCAGCAGCGGGGACACCAACACCGGGGAGCTGTTTTTT	CASSGDTNTGELFF